The clone carrying this T cell receptor (beta chain) showed up just a few times. Antigen unknown. Every participating donor gave one draw, a heparinised blood sample averaging about 116 mL. cDNA synthesis used the whole RNA isolate, giving expressed TCRB sequences. Clones were sequenced by immunoSEQ multiplex PCR, and TCRdb holds only the in-frame ones, with some missing. The data show around 150,000 clones, roughly 9% seen once. This sample was included in a study of beta chain features in type 1 diabetes. Germline V gene lookup returns CDR1 SGHRS and CDR2 YFSETQ. Trimming cost V 3 bases and J 7 bases; bases outside gene matches: 6. There are 15 residues in the CDR3. Study-level results: Moderate but significant shortening of TCRB CDR3s was recorded in all four CD4+ subsets from Type 1 diabetes patients.

Specimen: central memory CD4+ T cells from blood. This TCR was sampled from a woman aged 30 to 39 with type 1 diabetes. The rearrangement joins TRBV5-1 to TRBJ2-1, with 11 bases identical to TRBD1. The CDR3 DNA is TGCGCCAGCAGCTCCGGGACAGGGGGTTTTAATGAGCAGTTCTTC. This sequence encodes CASSSGTGGFNEQFF.